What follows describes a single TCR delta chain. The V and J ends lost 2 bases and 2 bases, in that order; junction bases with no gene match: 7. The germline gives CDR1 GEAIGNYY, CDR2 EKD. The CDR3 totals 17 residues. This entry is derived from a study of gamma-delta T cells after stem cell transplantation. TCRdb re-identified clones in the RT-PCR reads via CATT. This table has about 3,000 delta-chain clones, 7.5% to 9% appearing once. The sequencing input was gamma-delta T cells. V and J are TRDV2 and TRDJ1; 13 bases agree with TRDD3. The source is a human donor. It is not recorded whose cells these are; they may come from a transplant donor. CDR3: CACDRVLGDTRTDKLIF. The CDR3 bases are TGTGCCTGTGACAGAGTACTGGGGGATACGCGTACCGATAAACTCATCTTT.